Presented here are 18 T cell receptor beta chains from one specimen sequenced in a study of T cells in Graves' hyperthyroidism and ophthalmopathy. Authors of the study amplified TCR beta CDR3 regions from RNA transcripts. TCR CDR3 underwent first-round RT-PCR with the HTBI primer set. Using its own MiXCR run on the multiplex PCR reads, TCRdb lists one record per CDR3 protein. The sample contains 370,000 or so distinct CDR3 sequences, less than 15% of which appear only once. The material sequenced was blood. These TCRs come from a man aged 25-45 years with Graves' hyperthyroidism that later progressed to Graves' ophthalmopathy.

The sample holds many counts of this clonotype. CDR3 DNA sequence: TGTGCCAGCACAACTACACTTCAGCCCCAGCATTTT. Its translation is CASTTTLQPQHF. The V gene is TRBV28, the J gene TRBJ1-5; no clear D gene. Germline V gene data show CDR1 as MDHEN and CDR2 as SYDVKM. Trimming took 7 bases from V and 6 from J, leaving 10 bases between them. The CDR3 runs 12 residues.

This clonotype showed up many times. As DNA, the CDR3 is TGTGCCAGCAGCCTTGGGTCAGGAAACACTGAAGCTTTCTTT. Protein sequence: CASSLGSGNTEAFF. V is TRBV3-1 and J is TRBJ1-1; D is undetermined. V was clipped by 4 bases and J by 2 bases, with 11 bases between them. Germline assignment: CDR1 LGHDT and CDR2 YNNKEL (reference sequence). The CDR3 contains 14 residues.

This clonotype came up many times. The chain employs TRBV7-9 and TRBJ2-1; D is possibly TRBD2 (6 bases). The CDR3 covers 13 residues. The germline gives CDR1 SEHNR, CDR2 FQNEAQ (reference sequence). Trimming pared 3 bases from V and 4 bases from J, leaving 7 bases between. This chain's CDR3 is CASSFAGYNEQFF. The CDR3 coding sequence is TGTGCCAGCAGCTTTGCGGGGTACAATGAGCAGTTCTTC.

The CDR3 loop is CASSSGPQNIQYF. The CDR3 DNA follows: TGTGCCAGCAGCTCGGGCCCCCAAAACATTCAGTACTTC. V usage is TRBV7-9 and J usage is TRBJ2-4; D remains unclear. CDR1 and CDR2 (germline): SEHNR, FQNEAQ (reference sequence). The length of the CDR3 is 13 residues. V lost 4 bases and J 5 bases, leaving 9 bases between the germline ends.

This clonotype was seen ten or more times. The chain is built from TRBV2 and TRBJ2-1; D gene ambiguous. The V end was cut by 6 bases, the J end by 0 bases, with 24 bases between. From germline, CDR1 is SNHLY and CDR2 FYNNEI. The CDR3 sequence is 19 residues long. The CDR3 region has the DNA TGTGCCAGCAGGGGGTCTCGAAGGGCGCCCCAGAGCTCCTACAATGAGCAGTTCTTC. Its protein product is CASRGSRRAPQSSYNEQFF.

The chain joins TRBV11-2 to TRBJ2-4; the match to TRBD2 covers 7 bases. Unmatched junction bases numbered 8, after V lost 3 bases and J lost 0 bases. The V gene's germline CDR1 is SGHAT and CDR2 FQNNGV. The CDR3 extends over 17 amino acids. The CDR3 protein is CASSLGGTNLAKNIQYF. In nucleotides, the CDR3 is TGTGCCAGCAGCTTGGGGGGGACGAACTTAGCCAAAAACATTCAGTACTTC.

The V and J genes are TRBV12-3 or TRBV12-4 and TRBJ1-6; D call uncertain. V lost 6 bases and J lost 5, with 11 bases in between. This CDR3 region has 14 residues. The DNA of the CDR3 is TGTGCCAGCAGCCAAGATCCCAATAATTCACCCCTCCACTTT. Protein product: CASSQDPNNSPLHF.

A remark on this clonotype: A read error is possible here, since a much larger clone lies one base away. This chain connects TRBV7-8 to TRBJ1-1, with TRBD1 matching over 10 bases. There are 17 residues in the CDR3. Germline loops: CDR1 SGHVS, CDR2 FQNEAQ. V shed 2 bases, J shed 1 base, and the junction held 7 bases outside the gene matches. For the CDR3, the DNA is TGTGCCAGCAGCTTAACCCGGGACAGGGGCCAGAACACTGAAGCTTTCTTT. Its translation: CASSLTRDRGQNTEAFF. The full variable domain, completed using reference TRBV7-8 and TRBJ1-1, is GAGVSQSPRYKVAKRGQDVALRCDPISGHVSLFWYQQALGQGPEFLTYFQNEAQLDKSGLPSDRFFAERPEGSVSTLKIQRTQQEDSAVYLCASSLTRDRGQNTEAFFGQGTRLTVV.

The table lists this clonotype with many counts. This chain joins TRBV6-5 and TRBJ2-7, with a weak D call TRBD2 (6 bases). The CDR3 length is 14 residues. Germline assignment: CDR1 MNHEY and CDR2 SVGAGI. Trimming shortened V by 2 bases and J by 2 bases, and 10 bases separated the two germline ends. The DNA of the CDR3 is TGTGCCAGCAGTTACGCAGGGAGGACCTACGAGCAGTACTTC. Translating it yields CASSYAGRTYEQYF.

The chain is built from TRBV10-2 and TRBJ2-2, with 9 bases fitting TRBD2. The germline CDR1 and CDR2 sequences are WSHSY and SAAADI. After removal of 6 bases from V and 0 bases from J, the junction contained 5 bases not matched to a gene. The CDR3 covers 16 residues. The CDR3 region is CASSQAGGSNTGELFF. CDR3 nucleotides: TGCGCCAGCAGCCAAGCGGGGGGTTCGAACACCGGGGAGCTGTTTTTT.

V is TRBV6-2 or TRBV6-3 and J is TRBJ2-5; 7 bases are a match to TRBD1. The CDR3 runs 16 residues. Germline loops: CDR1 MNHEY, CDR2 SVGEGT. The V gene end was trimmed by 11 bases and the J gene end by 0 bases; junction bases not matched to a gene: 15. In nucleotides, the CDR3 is TGTGCCGGCGACGCAAATAATACAGGGGACCAAGAGACCCAGTACTTC. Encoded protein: CAGDANNTGDQETQYF.

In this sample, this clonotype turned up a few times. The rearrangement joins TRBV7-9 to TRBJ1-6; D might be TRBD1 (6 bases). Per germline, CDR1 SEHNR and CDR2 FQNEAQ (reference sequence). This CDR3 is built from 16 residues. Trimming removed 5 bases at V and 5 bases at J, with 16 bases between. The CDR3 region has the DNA TGTGCCAGCAGCCCTCTCGGGACAAAAAATAATTCACCCCTCCACTTT. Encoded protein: CASSPLGTKNNSPLHF.

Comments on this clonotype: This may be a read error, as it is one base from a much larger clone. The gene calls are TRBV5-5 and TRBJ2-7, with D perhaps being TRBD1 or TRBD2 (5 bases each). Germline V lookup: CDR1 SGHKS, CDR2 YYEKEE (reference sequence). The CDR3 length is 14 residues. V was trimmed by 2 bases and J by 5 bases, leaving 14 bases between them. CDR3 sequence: CASSFGTRKNEQYF. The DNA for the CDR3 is TGTGCCAGCAGCTTCGGGACCCGGAAAAACGAGCAGTACTTC.

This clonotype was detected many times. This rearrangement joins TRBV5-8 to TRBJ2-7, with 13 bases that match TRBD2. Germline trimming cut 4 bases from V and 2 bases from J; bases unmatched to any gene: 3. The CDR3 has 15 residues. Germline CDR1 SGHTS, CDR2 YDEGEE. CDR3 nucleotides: TGTGCCAGCAGCAACGGACTAGCGGGGGCCTACGAGCAGTACTTC. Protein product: CASSNGLAGAYEQYF.

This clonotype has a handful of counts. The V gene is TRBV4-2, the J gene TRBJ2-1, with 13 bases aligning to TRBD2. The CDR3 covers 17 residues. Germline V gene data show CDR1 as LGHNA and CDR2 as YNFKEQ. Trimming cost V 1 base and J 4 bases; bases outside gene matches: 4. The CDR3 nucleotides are TGTGCCAGCAGCCAAGCACTAGCGGGGGGGCTGTACAATGAGCAGTTCTTC. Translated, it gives CASSQALAGGLYNEQFF.

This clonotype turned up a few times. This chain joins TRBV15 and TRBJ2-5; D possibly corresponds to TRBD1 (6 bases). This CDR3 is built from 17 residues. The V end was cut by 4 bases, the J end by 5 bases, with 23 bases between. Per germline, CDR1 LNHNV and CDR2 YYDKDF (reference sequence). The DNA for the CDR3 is TGTGCCACCAGCAAGTACAGGGATAGACGGGCTGGGGAGACCCAGTACTTC. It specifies CATSKYRDRRAGETQYF.

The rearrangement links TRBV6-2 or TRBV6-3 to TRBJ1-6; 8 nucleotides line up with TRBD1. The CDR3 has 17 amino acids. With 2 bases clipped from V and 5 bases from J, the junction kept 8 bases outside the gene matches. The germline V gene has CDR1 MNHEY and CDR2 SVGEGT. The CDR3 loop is CASSYVAGGAHNSPLHF. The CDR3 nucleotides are TGTGCCAGCAGTTACGTTGCAGGGGGCGCCCATAATTCACCCCTCCACTTT.

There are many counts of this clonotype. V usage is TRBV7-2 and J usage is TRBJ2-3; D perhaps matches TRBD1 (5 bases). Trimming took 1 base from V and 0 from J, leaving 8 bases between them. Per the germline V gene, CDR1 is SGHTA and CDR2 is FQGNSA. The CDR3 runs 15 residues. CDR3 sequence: CASSLVGASTDTQYF. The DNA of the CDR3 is TGTGCCAGCAGCTTAGTTGGGGCTAGCACAGATACGCAGTATTTT.